This entry lists 9 T cell receptor beta chains sequenced from one sample in a study of T cell repertoires in aging, cancer and after chemotherapy. Amplification of TCR beta used genomic DNA extracted from peripheral blood. Multiplex touch-down PCR with TRB-A/B primers amplified rearranged V-D-J TRB sequences. MiXCR, applied by TCRdb to the multiplex PCR reads, yields one record per CDR3 protein. The sample has around 20,000 distinct CDR3 sequences, over 35% seen once. Sequenced input: blood. These receptors were taken from a human donor with a solid tumor.

The chain is built from TRBV19 and TRBJ2-7; the match to TRBD2 covers 7 bases. The germline V gene encodes CDR1 LNHDA and CDR2 SQIVND (reference sequence). The CDR3 extends over 14 amino acids. Trimming cost V 0 bases and J 7 bases; bases outside gene matches: 6. CDR3 protein: CASSIEAGVGEQYF. CDR3 DNA sequence: TGTGCCAGTAGTATAGAGGCGGGAGTAGGGGAGCAGTACTTC.

This clonotype was observed a handful of times. The chain combines TRBV6-4 with TRBJ2-3; perhaps D is TRBD1 or TRBD2 (5 bases each). The CDR3 is made up of 14 amino acids. Germline V gene sequence: CDR1 MRHNA, CDR2 SNTAGT. With 5 bases removed from V and 1 base from J, the gap between germline ends came to 10 bases. CDR3 sequence (DNA): TGTGCCAGCAGTCTCCAGGGAGGCACAGATACGCAGTATTTT. Its protein product is CASSLQGGTDTQYF.

This clonotype was detected only a few times. The chain couples TRBV28 to TRBJ2-5, with TRBD2 matching over 15 bases. Losses at the gene ends were 5 bases for V and 2 bases for J; bases not matched to a gene: 3. CDR1 MDHEN and CDR2 SYDVKM come from the germline V gene. There are 16 residues in the CDR3. The DNA for the CDR3 is TGTGCCAGCAGTCGGACTAGCGGGAGGGGTCAAGAGACCCAGTACTTC. Translation: CASSRTSGRGQETQYF.

The chain links TRBV18 to TRBJ1-1; D perhaps matches TRBD1 (6 bases). CDR1 and CDR2 from the germline V gene are KGHSH and LQKENI. V lost 2 bases, J lost 0 bases, and 16 bases lay in between. The CDR3 is made up of 17 amino acids. Here the CDR3 DNA reads TGTGCCAGCTCACCAATCGCGCGGGGGGCGGTGAACACTGAAGCTTTCTTT. It codes for CASSPIARGAVNTEAFF.

Written as DNA, the CDR3 is TGTGCCAGCAGCCTTGCCGGGTACCAAGAGACCCAGTACTTC. This codes for CASSLAGYQETQYF. The chain carries TRBV12-3 or TRBV12-4 and TRBJ2-5; D gene ambiguous. This CDR3 has 14 amino acids. Trimming shortened V by 6 bases and J by 0 bases, and 11 bases separated the two germline ends.

V is TRBV6-1 and J is TRBJ2-7; D could derive from TRBD1 or TRBD2 (5 bases each). CDR1 and CDR2 from the germline V gene are MNHNS and SASEGT. Trimming pared 4 bases from V and 3 bases from J, leaving 16 bases between. The CDR3 has 15 residues. The CDR3 sequence is CASSAVPGPGYEQYF. The CDR3 DNA reads TGTGCCAGCAGTGCAGTTCCGGGACCTGGCTACGAGCAGTACTTC.

This clonotype was observed a handful of times. The V and J genes are TRBV6-5 and TRBJ2-7; 8 bases line up with TRBD2. This CDR3 has 16 residues. Trimming at V came to 5 bases and at J to 7 bases, leaving 16 bases not matched to a gene. CDR1 MNHEY and CDR2 SVGAGI come from the germline V gene. CDR3 DNA: TGTGCCAGCAGTCCTAGGGTGGCGGGAGGTCCGGGAGAGCAGTACTTC. This sequence encodes CASSPRVAGGPGEQYF.

The rearrangement uses TRBV6-1 and TRBJ1-5; TRBD1 might be the D (5 bases). Between the trimmed V and J ends, which lost 9 bases and 0 bases, there was a span of 15 bases. This CDR3 is built from 15 residues. CDR1 is MNHNS, CDR2 SASEGT, per germline. The CDR3 nucleotides are TGTGCCAGTCGACCTGACAGTTATAGCAATCAGCCCCAGCATTTT. It encodes CASRPDSYSNQPQHF.

This chain uses TRBV6-6 with TRBJ2-7, with D tentatively TRBD1 (6 bases). The CDR3 is 15 residues long. Trimming left V 5 bases short and J 4 bases short, with 18 bases between. The germline V gene encodes CDR1 MNHNY and CDR2 SVGAGI (reference sequence). CDR3 nucleotide sequence: TGTGCCAGCAGTACAGCAGGGGCCCGTCGATACGAGCAGTACTTC. It translates to CASSTAGARRYEQYF.